What follows are 11 T cell receptor beta chains derived from one specimen sequenced in a study of spatial heterogeneity in lung cancer. TCRdb fed the 5' RACE reads into MiXCR, producing one record per CDR3 protein. The repertoire holds approximately 10,000 distinct CDR3 sequences, with about a fifth as singletons. Noted time point: blood at routine non-recurrence follow-up after resection. The input for sequencing was PBMCs, taken at follow-up. All receptors derive from a male donor with early-stage non-small cell lung cancer.

The table lists this clonotype with many counts. This sequence joins TRBV5-1 and TRBJ1-1; the D is unclear. V lost 1 base, J lost 0 bases, and 7 bases lay in between. CDR1 SGHRS and CDR2 YFSETQ come from the germline V gene. CDR3 length equals 14 residues. CDR3 residues: CASSLRTMNTEAFF. The CDR3 region has the DNA TGCGCCAGCAGCTTGAGGACCATGAACACTGAAGCTTTCTTT. Using reference TRBV5-1 and TRBJ1-1 for the parts outside the CDR3, the full variable domain is KAGVTQTPRYLIKTRGQQVTLSCSPISGHRSVSWYQQTPGQGLQFLFEYFSETQRNKGNFPGRFSGRQFSNSRSEMNVSTLELGDSALYLCASSLRTMNTEAFFGQGTRLTVV.

Concerning this clonotype: Germline is not matched at one junction end, which may reflect a read error. The genes are TRBV6-2 or TRBV6-3 and TRBJ1-1; D not resolved. This CDR3 has 15 amino acids. Germline CDR1 and CDR2: MNHEY and SVGEGT. The CDR3 loop reads CTSLGRTQVRTEAFF. The CDR3 DNA is TGTACCAGCCTAGGACGCACACAAGTTCGGACTGAAGCTTTCTTT.

This clonotype was detected ten times or more. This chain joins TRBV27 and TRBJ2-5; D is uncertain. The ends were cut back, 6 bases at V and 5 bases at J, with 13 bases in the middle. Germline V lookup: CDR1 MNHEY, CDR2 SMNVEV (reference sequence). This CDR3 comprises 13 residues. In DNA form, the CDR3 reads TGTGCCAGCAGCGGTAGAGTCGGGGAGACCCAGTACTTC. Translation: CASSGRVGETQYF.

The V call is TRBV5-5, the J call TRBJ1-5; D might be TRBD1 (5 bases). Germline V gene lookup returns CDR1 SGHKS and CDR2 YYEKEE (reference sequence). The CDR3 extends over 14 amino acids. V lost 4 bases to trimming and J lost 0 bases, with 8 bases between them. DNA of the CDR3: TGTGCCAGCAGCGGGGGATATAGCAATCAGCCCCAGCATTTT. It encodes CASSGGYSNQPQHF.

Only a few counts were recorded for this clonotype. The chain has TRBV11-2 and TRBJ1-4; D might be TRBD1 (5 bases). CDR3 length: 16 amino acids. Trimming left V 4 bases short and J 6 bases short, with 18 bases between. Germline V gives CDR1 SGHAT, CDR2 FQNNGV. The CDR3 region is CASSSGMGMVDEKLFF. The DNA of the CDR3 is TGTGCCAGCAGCTCAGGGATGGGGATGGTTGATGAAAAACTGTTTTTT.

This chain links TRBV7-9 with TRBJ2-1, with D possibly matching TRBD2 (5 bases). Germline CDR1 reads SEHNR; CDR2 reads FQNEAQ (reference sequence). CDR3 length: 14 residues. Trimming cost V 6 bases and J 4 bases, with 13 bases left between them. The CDR3 loop reads CASRVPPGYNEQFF. Here the CDR3 DNA reads TGTGCCAGCAGGGTACCACCGGGGTACAATGAGCAGTTCTTC.

Notes on this clonotype: A much more abundant neighbour one base away suggests this may be a read error. V and J are TRBV9 and TRBJ1-6; no definite D call. CDR1 and CDR2 from the germline V gene are SGDLS and YYNGEE. The CDR3 has 13 residues. The CDR3: CASSVDGNSSLHF. DNA for the CDR3: TGTGCCAGCAGCGTAGACGGGAATTCATCCCTCCACTTT.

The genes are TRBV2 and TRBJ2-5, with 10 positions matching TRBD2. Germline V gives CDR1 SNHLY, CDR2 FYNNEI. Trimming removed 5 bases from V and 2 bases from J; junction bases left unmatched: 11. The CDR3 runs to 17 residues. CDR3 nucleotides: TGTGCCAGCAGTTACTCGAGACTAGCGGGTGGACAAGAGACCCAGTACTTC. This codes for CASSYSRLAGGQETQYF.

This clonotype was detected ten times or more. The chain recombines TRBV20-1 with TRBJ1-4, with D tentatively TRBD1 (5 bases). Germline assignment: CDR1 DFQATT and CDR2 SNEGSKA (reference sequence). The length of the CDR3 is 13 residues. Deletions cut 1 base from V and 7 bases from J, with 10 bases between. The CDR3 nucleotides are TGCAGTGCTAGAGGACTTGGGGGTGAAAAACTGTTTTTT. It encodes CSARGLGGEKLFF.

Notes on this clonotype: This clone may be a read error of a much larger clone one base away. This rearrangement joins TRBV27 to TRBJ1-2, with 10 bases identical to TRBD1. Germline CDR1 reads MNHEY; CDR2 reads SMNVEV (reference sequence). The CDR3 contains 14 residues. CDR3: CASGQGVLPYGNTF. The CDR3 DNA sequence: TGTGCCAGCGGACAGGGGGTTCTTCCCTATGGCAACACCTTC.

This clonotype has just a few counts. This chain links TRBV20-1 with TRBJ2-2; 12 bases line up with TRBD1. J was trimmed by 4 bases and V by 0 bases; bases with no gene match: 3. Per the germline V gene, CDR1 is DFQATT and CDR2 is SNEGSKA (reference sequence). The CDR3 totals 16 residues. The CDR3 protein is CSAREVGQGATGELFF. The CDR3 nucleotides read TGCAGTGCTAGAGAGGTGGGACAGGGGGCCACCGGGGAGCTGTTTTTT.